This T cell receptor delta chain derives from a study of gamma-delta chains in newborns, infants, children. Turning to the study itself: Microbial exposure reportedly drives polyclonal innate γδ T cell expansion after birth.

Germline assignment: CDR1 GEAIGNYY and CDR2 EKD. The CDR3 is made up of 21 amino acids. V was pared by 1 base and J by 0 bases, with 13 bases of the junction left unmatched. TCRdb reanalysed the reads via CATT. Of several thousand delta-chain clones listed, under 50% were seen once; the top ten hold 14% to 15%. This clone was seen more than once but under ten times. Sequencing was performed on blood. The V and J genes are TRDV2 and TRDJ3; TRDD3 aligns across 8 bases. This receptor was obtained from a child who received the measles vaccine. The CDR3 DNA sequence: TGTGCCTGTGACACGGGGCTACTGGGGGCTGGAGCCTCCTGGGACACCCGACAGATGTTTTTC. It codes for CACDTGLLGAGASWDTRQMFF.